In this sample, the clone carrying this T cell receptor (beta chain) turned up many times. Its specificity is unknown. RNA transcripts provided the source from which TCR beta CDR3 regions were amplified. RT-PCR in the first round (using the HTBI primer set) targeted the TCR CDR3. MiXCR was run by TCRdb on the multiplex PCR reads, yielding one entry per CDR3 protein. The profile shows roughly 400,000 distinct CDR3 sequences, 15% to 19% of them singletons. V was trimmed by 9 bases and J by 7 bases, leaving 16 bases between them. This CDR3 spans 14 amino acids. Germline loops: CDR1 ENHRY, CDR2 SYGVKD. The data were taken from a study of T cells in Graves' hyperthyroidism and ophthalmopathy. Orbital computed tomography, thyroid ultrasound, serum thyroxine and TRAb, and clinical symptoms together informed the diagnoses. Study-wide points: A model of 13 V-J features distinguished ophthalmopathy from stable hyperthyroidism. Blood shared most expanded thyroid clonotypes above 0.001.

The chain combines TRBV10-3 with TRBJ1-6, with a weak D call TRBD1 (6 bases). Sequenced material: blood. The sequence derives from a woman aged 18 to 35 with Graves' hyperthyroidism that later progressed to Graves' ophthalmopathy. For the CDR3, the DNA is TGTGCCATGTCTTCCGGGACACCAAATTCACCCCTCCACTTT. Protein product: CAMSSGTPNSPLHF.